One sample yielded the 27 T cell receptor beta chains listed below, sequenced in a study of patients and donors after allogeneic stem cell transplantation. TCRdb reprocessed the RT-PCR reads with MiXCR, giving one entry per CDR3 protein. The data contain approximately 90,000 distinct CDR3 sequences, roughly 5.2% of them seen just once; the ten biggest clones take up less than 3%. Sequencing was performed on blood, either unsorted or a sorted T cell fraction (not recorded which). Every receptor here comes from a human donor who was either an allogeneic HSCT recipient or a stem cell or donor lymphocyte infusion donor (not recorded which). It is not recorded whose cells these are; they may come from a transplant donor.

This clonotype was counted ten times or more. The genes are TRBV5-1 and TRBJ2-6, with D unclear. Germline assignment: CDR1 SGHRS and CDR2 YFSETQ. This CDR3 contains 15 residues. V shed 0 bases and J shed 0 bases, with 4 bases lying between them. The CDR3 DNA is TGCGCCAGCAGCTTGGGCGGCTCTGGGGCCAACGTCCTGACTTTC. Protein product: CASSLGGSGANVLTF. Complete variable domain (other parts from reference TRBV5-1 and TRBJ2-6): KAGVTQTPRYLIKTRGQQVTLSCSPISGHRSVSWYQQTPGQGLQFLFEYFSETQRNKGNFPGRFSGRQFSNSRSEMNVSTLELGDSALYLCASSLGGSGANVLTFGAGSRLTVL.

This clonotype was seen a single time. Just one base apart from a much larger clone, this may be a read error. The chain links TRBV12-3 or TRBV12-4 to TRBJ2-7; D perhaps matches TRBD1 (5 bases). The CDR3 is 13 amino acids. In DNA, the CDR3 is TGTGCCAGCAGTTTATACAGGACCTACGAGCAGAACTTC. The encoded protein is CASSLYRTYEQNF.

This clonotype appeared a few times. This chain uses TRBV9 with TRBJ2-2; 9 bases fit TRBD2. CDR3 length equals 16 residues. CDR1 and CDR2 (germline): SGDLS, YYNGEE. V shed 2 bases, J shed 5 bases, and the junction held 7 bases outside the gene matches. As DNA, the CDR3 is TGTGCCAGCAGCGTCTGGACTAGCGTTAGAACCGGGGAGCTGTTTTTT. It encodes CASSVWTSVRTGELFF.

Only a few counts were recorded for this clonotype. This rearrangement joins TRBV7-9 to TRBJ1-4; D remains unclear. Trimming removed 6 bases from V and 8 bases from J, with 10 bases in between. The CDR3 is 12 residues long. The germline V gene has CDR1 SEHNR and CDR2 FQNEAQ (reference sequence). The CDR3 bases are TGTGCCAGCAGAAGTAACGGGGAAAAACTGTTTTTT. Its translation: CASRSNGEKLFF.

Ten or more counts support this clonotype. The V call is TRBV5-1, the J call TRBJ1-4, with TRBD1 identical over 9 bases. CDR3 length: 15 residues. Trimming took 4 bases from V and 7 from J; bases not matched to a gene: 8. Looked up from germline, CDR1 is SGHRS and CDR2 is YFSETQ. CDR3 amino acids: CASSPGTGRGEKLFF. In DNA, the CDR3 is TGCGCCAGCAGCCCTGGGACAGGGAGGGGTGAAAAACTGTTTTTT.

This clonotype was counted a few times. The V gene is TRBV19, the J gene TRBJ1-4; D call uncertain. Germline V CDR1 and CDR2: LNHDA, SQIVND (reference sequence). This CDR3 has 11 residues. Trimming shortened V by 8 bases and J by 10 bases, and 11 bases separated the two germline ends. CDR3 region: CASGTLRKLFF. CDR3 nucleotides: TGTGCCAGTGGTACCTTGAGAAAACTGTTTTTT.

At least ten counts were recorded for this clonotype. This chain joins TRBV5-1 and TRBJ1-3; a weak D match, TRBD1 (5 bases). V was pared by 0 bases and J by 5 bases, with 12 bases between. Germline CDR1 SGHRS, CDR2 YFSETQ. The CDR3 runs 15 residues. The CDR3 DNA reads as TGCGCCAGCAGCTTGGGCGACAGTTCGCGAAACACCATATATTTT. It encodes CASSLGDSSRNTIYF.

This clonotype came up many times. This sequence joins TRBV2 and TRBJ1-5, with 8 bases matching TRBD1. V trimming: 6 bases; J trimming: 1 base; junction bases outside the gene matches: 2. The germline CDR1 and CDR2 sequences are SNHLY and FYNNEI. There are 14 residues in the CDR3. The CDR3 protein is CASRDRVSNQPQHF. The DNA for the CDR3 is TGTGCCAGCAGGGACAGGGTCAGCAATCAGCCCCAGCATTTT.

This clonotype was seen at least ten times. The rearrangement links TRBV4-1 to TRBJ2-5, with D tentatively TRBD2 (5 bases). The CDR3 is 13 amino acids. Germline assignment: CDR1 MGHRA and CDR2 YSYEKL. V lost 1 base and J 5 bases, leaving 8 bases between the germline ends. CDR3 sequence reads: CASSQVRGETQYF. The CDR3 DNA reads TGCGCCAGCAGCCAAGTTCGGGGTGAGACCCAGTACTTC.

At least ten counts were recorded for this clonotype. V usage is TRBV20-1 and J usage is TRBJ1-4, with D possibly TRBD1 on 5 matching bases. The V end lost 4 bases, the J end lost 7 bases, and 10 bases lay between the germline ends. The CDR3 extends over 12 amino acids. Germline V gene sequence: CDR1 DFQATT, CDR2 SNEGSKA (reference sequence). The CDR3 here is CSAKGVGEKLFF. CDR3 in DNA: TGCAGTGCTAAAGGGGTCGGTGAAAAACTGTTTTTT.

In its sample, this clonotype was seen many times. The rearrangement joins TRBV29-1 to TRBJ2-5, with 11 positions matching TRBD1. The CDR3 has 15 residues. Germline-derived CDR1 and CDR2 are SQVTM and ANQGSEA. V lost 3 bases and J lost 4; bases outside the gene matches: 7. CDR3 bases: TGCAGCGTTGACACGGGACAGGGGGTGGGAGAGACCCAGTACTTC. This sequence encodes CSVDTGQGVGETQYF. The full variable domain, rest sourced from reference TRBV29-1 and TRBJ2-5, is SAVISQKPSRDICQRGTSLTIQCQVDSQVTMMFWYRQQPGQSLTLIATANQGSEATYESGFVIDKFPISRPNLTFSTLTVSNMSPEDSSIYLCSVDTGQGVGETQYFGPGTRLLVL.

This clonotype was seen repeatedly, ten times or more. This chain links TRBV20-1 with TRBJ1-5; TRBD1 might be the D (6 bases). The CDR3 runs to 16 residues. V lost 0 bases to trimming and J lost 2 bases, with 14 bases between them. Per germline, CDR1 DFQATT and CDR2 SNEGSKA (reference sequence). The CDR3 spells CSARDGGGAGNQPQHF. CDR3 DNA sequence: TGCAGTGCTAGAGATGGGGGGGGCGCGGGCAATCAGCCCCAGCATTTT.

Many counts were recorded for this clonotype. This chain links TRBV20-1 with TRBJ1-2; no reliable D call. This CDR3 spans 15 amino acids. Trimming removed 0 bases at V and 4 bases at J, with 15 bases between. Germline V gene sequence: CDR1 DFQATT, CDR2 SNEGSKA (reference sequence). The CDR3 DNA is TGCAGTGCTAGAGATCCCCGGGCCCCCACCTATGGCTACACCTTC. This sequence encodes CSARDPRAPTYGYTF.

This clonotype occurred many times. The rearrangement joins TRBV14 to TRBJ1-6; D is unresolved. Germline V gene lookup returns CDR1 SGHDN and CDR2 FVKESK. The CDR3 loop spans 17 amino acids. With 0 bases removed from V and 0 bases from J, the gap between germline ends came to 9 bases. CDR3 in amino acids: CASSQDRRSSYNSPLHF. CDR3 coding DNA: TGTGCCAGCAGCCAAGACCGACGGAGCTCCTATAATTCACCCCTCCACTTT. The full variable domain, rest sourced from reference TRBV14 and TRBJ1-6, is EAGVTQFPSHSVIEKGQTVTLRCDPISGHDNLYWYRRVMGKEIKFLLHFVKESKQDESGMPNNRFLAERTGGTYSTLKVQPAELEDSGVYFCASSQDRRSSYNSPLHFGNGTRLTVT.

This clonotype was seen only a few times. V and J are TRBV28 and TRBJ2-7, with D tentatively TRBD1 or TRBD2 (5 bases each). Trimming removed 5 bases at V and 0 bases at J, with 8 bases between. Germline loops: CDR1 MDHEN, CDR2 SYDVKM. The CDR3 runs to 13 residues. The CDR3 loop is CASSTGTSYEQYF. In DNA, the CDR3 is TGTGCCAGCAGTACCGGGACCTCCTACGAGCAGTACTTC.

The chain joins TRBV7-6 to TRBJ2-7; a possible D gene is TRBD2 (5 bases). V was trimmed by 6 bases and J by 6 bases, leaving 15 bases between them. Germline V gene sequence: CDR1 SGHVS, CDR2 FNYEAQ. This CDR3 region has 13 residues. The CDR3: CASRPRGGAEQYF. CDR3 DNA: TGTGCCAGCAGGCCCCGTGGAGGAGCCGAGCAGTACTTC.

This clonotype was recorded many times. J is TRBJ2-6 and V is TRBV4-2; D possibly corresponds to TRBD2 (5 bases). This CDR3 comprises 16 residues. Trimming removed 1 base from V and 0 bases from J, with 7 bases in between. Per the germline V gene, CDR1 is LGHNA and CDR2 is YNFKEQ. The CDR3 is CASSQAGNSGANVLTF. The CDR3 DNA is TGTGCCAGCAGCCAAGCGGGGAACTCTGGGGCCAACGTCCTGACTTTC.

This clonotype was picked up many times. The rearrangement links TRBV2 to TRBJ2-5; TRBD2 matches at 7 bases. V was clipped by 7 bases and J by 7 bases; unmatched bases: 0. This CDR3 is 10 amino acids long. Looked up from germline, CDR1 is SNHLY and CDR2 is FYNNEI. For the CDR3, the DNA is TGTGCCAGCAAGCGGGGGACCCAGTACTTC. Protein sequence: CASKRGTQYF.

The genes are TRBV6-1 and TRBJ2-5; the match to TRBD2 covers 7 bases. Germline V lookup: CDR1 MNHNS, CDR2 SASEGT. The CDR3 length is 16 residues. J gave up 2 bases and V 3 bases, and 9 bases lay outside the gene matches. The CDR3 nucleotides are TGTGCCAGCAGTGAGCCCCGCAAAGCGGGGCAAGAGACCCAGTACTTC. This sequence encodes CASSEPRKAGQETQYF.

A remark on this clonotype: This may come from a read error, since a much larger clone is one base off. V gene TRBV20-1 combines with J gene TRBJ2-7; 7 nucleotides match TRBD1. The germline CDR1 and CDR2 sequences are DFQATT and SNEGSKA (reference sequence). J lost 9 bases, V lost 0 bases, and 11 bases had no gene match. This CDR3 is built from 14 residues. CDR3 nucleotide sequence: TGCAGTGCTAGAGACGCCGTACAGGGGAGATCGCAGTACTTC. It specifies CSARDAVQGRSQYF.

At least ten counts were recorded for this clonotype. The chain recombines TRBV20-1 with TRBJ2-1, with 7 nucleotides matching TRBD2. This CDR3 contains 16 residues. Germline assignment: CDR1 DFQATT and CDR2 SNEGSKA (reference sequence). Trimming took 0 bases from V and 4 from J; bases not matched to a gene: 9. CDR3 DNA: TGCAGTGCTAGAGATGGTGAAAGCGGGGCTTACAATGAGCAGTTCTTC. It yields the protein CSARDGESGAYNEQFF.

This clonotype was recorded at least ten times. A junction boundary mismatches the germline segment, possibly from a read error. The rearrangement uses TRBV4-1 and TRBJ1-5; a possible D gene is TRBD1 (5 bases). The CDR3 spans 15 residues. The germline CDR1 and CDR2 sequences are MGHRA and YSYEKL. CDR3 protein: CASSQGQGGNQPQHF. The CDR3 nucleotides read TGTGCCAGCAGCCAAGGGCAGGGAGGCAATCAGCCCCAGCATTTT.

This clonotype occurred many times. CDR3 residues: CSVDTDRGNYGYTF. Written as DNA, the CDR3 is TGCAGCGTTGATACGGACAGGGGGAACTATGGCTACACCTTC. The chain links TRBV29-1 to TRBJ1-2; 10 bases map to TRBD1. Germline CDR1 reads SQVTM; CDR2 reads ANQGSEA. The length of the CDR3 is 14 residues. Unmatched junction bases numbered 3, after V lost 3 bases and J lost 2 bases. Together with reference TRBV29-1 and TRBJ1-2, the CDR3 gives the full variable domain: SAVISQKPSRDICQRGTSLTIQCQVDSQVTMMFWYRQQPGQSLTLIATANQGSEATYESGFVIDKFPISRPNLTFSTLTVSNMSPEDSSIYLCSVDTDRGNYGYTFGSGTRLTVV.

This clonotype has a count of ten or more. This sequence joins TRBV5-1 and TRBJ2-2, with D unresolved. The CDR3 extends over 18 amino acids. Looked up from germline, CDR1 is SGHRS and CDR2 is YFSETQ. V lost 4 bases and J lost 0, with 19 bases in between. The CDR3 DNA reads as TGCGCCAGCAGCCTCCCTCCCGGTTTCGTCACGAACACCGGGGAGCTGTTTTTT. Translated, it gives CASSLPPGFVTNTGELFF.

This clonotype has ten or more counts. The chain links TRBV4-2 to TRBJ2-1; 7 nucleotides line up with TRBD2. With 0 bases clipped from V and 2 bases from J, the junction kept 4 bases outside the gene matches. The germline gives CDR1 LGHNA, CDR2 YNFKEQ. The CDR3 contains 16 residues. The CDR3, as DNA: TGTGCCAGCAGCCAAGATGCGGGGGAGCCCTACAATGAGCAGTTCTTC. As protein: CASSQDAGEPYNEQFF.

In its sample, this clonotype was seen many times. The rearrangement joins TRBV19 to TRBJ2-7; TRBD2 might be the D (5 bases). Germline assignment: CDR1 LNHDA and CDR2 SQIVND (reference sequence). Trimming took off 6 bases at V and 0 bases at J, with 15 bases between the two ends. The CDR3 covers 15 residues. In nucleotides, the CDR3 is TGTGCCAGTAGCACCGCGGGCTCTAGCTCCTACGAGCAGTACTTC. This translates into CASSTAGSSSYEQYF.

The sample holds many counts of this clonotype. The chain recombines TRBV7-8 with TRBJ2-5; 12 bases align to TRBD2. V shed 1 base, J shed 5 bases, and the junction held 11 bases outside the gene matches. The CDR3 totals 18 residues. CDR1 and CDR2 (germline): SGHVS, FQNEAQ. This CDR3 reads CASSLGLAGGLEVETQYF. Here the CDR3 DNA reads TGTGCCAGCAGCTTAGGCCTAGCGGGGGGGCTGGAGGTGGAGACCCAGTACTTC.